This is a list of T cell receptor beta chains from one sample in a study of cytomegalovirus exposure and HLA in healthy donors. Measured with immunoSEQ multiplex PCR; TCRdb has only the in-frame clones, and not every one. In the table there are 140,000 to 150,000 clones, roughly 79% of which are singletons. The sequenced sample was PBMCs. The receptors were sampled from a woman in her 30s in good health and CMV-seronegative. Both conserved end residues are part of each CDR3. The order of the fields is J gene, V gene, clone size, D gene, CDR3 DNA, CDR3 protein. A D gene is named only where the DNA matches it firmly. Rows may omit the clone size; those that give it use once, few, many or a size class.

j_gene: TRBJ1-1; v_gene: TRBV4-1; abundance: NA; d_gene: NA; CDR3nt: TGCGCCAGCAGCCAAGATCGGCGGGAAAACACTGAAGCTTTCTTT; CDR3aa: CASSQDRRENTEAFF
j_gene: TRBJ1-3; v_gene: TRBV9; abundance: NA; d_gene: TRBD1; CDR3nt: TGTGCCAGCAGCGCTGAGACAGGGAGCCCTGGAAACACCATATATTTT; CDR3aa: CASSAETGSPGNTIYF
j_gene: TRBJ2-1; v_gene: TRBV5-6; abundance: NA; d_gene: TRBD2; CDR3nt: TGTGCCAGCAGCCCGGGACTATACAATGAGCAGTTCTTC; CDR3aa: CASSPGLYNEQFF
j_gene: TRBJ2-5; v_gene: TRBV7-9; abundance: once; d_gene: NA; CDR3nt: TGTGCCAGCAGCTTAGCCGAGTGGGCCGAAGAGACCCAGTACTTC; CDR3aa: CASSLAEWAEETQYF
j_gene: TRBJ2-5; v_gene: TRBV5-5; abundance: few; d_gene: TRBD1; CDR3nt: TGTGCCAGCAGCCGGGATACAGGGGCTATACAAGAGACCCAGTACTTC; CDR3aa: CASSRDTGAIQETQYF
j_gene: TRBJ2-3; v_gene: TRBV13; abundance: NA; d_gene: TRBD1; CDR3nt: TGTGCCAGCAGCACGGGGACAGCTACAGATACGCAGTATTTT; CDR3aa: CASSTGTATDTQYF
j_gene: TRBJ1-2; v_gene: TRBV27; abundance: NA; d_gene: NA; CDR3nt: TGTGCCAGCAGTGCGTCCCTTGGTTTAGCTAACTATGGCTACACCTTC; CDR3aa: CASSASLGLANYGYTF
j_gene: TRBJ2-7; v_gene: TRBV27; abundance: NA; d_gene: NA; CDR3nt: TGTGCCAGCAGTTTACAGGGCTCCGAGCAGTACTTC; CDR3aa: CASSLQGSEQYF
j_gene: TRBJ2-1; v_gene: TRBV6-5; abundance: NA; d_gene: NA; CDR3nt: TGTGCCAGCAGGGGGGAAGGGGGACACAATGAGCAGTTCTTC; CDR3aa: CASRGEGGHNEQFF
j_gene: TRBJ1-2; v_gene: TRBV7-2; abundance: NA; d_gene: NA; CDR3nt: TGTGCCAGCACCGAGGGGGGGGCTAACTATGGCTACACCTTC; CDR3aa: CASTEGGANYGYTF
j_gene: TRBJ2-3; v_gene: TRBV2; abundance: NA; d_gene: TRBD2; CDR3nt: TGTGCCAGCAGTGAGATTAGCGGGGGGCCCGATACGCAGTATTTT; CDR3aa: CASSEISGGPDTQYF
j_gene: TRBJ2-3; v_gene: TRBV4-3; abundance: NA; d_gene: TRBD2; CDR3nt: TGCGCCAGCAGCCTTGGACATAGCGGGGGGTCGGGCACAGATACGCAGTATTTT; CDR3aa: CASSLGHSGGSGTDTQYF
j_gene: TRBJ1-5; v_gene: TRBV19; abundance: NA; d_gene: TRBD1; CDR3nt: TGTGCCAGTAGTACGAAGGGACAGACCAATCAGCCCCAGCATTTT; CDR3aa: CASSTKGQTNQPQHF
j_gene: TRBJ1-1; v_gene: TRBV15; abundance: NA; d_gene: NA; CDR3nt: TGTGCCACCAGCAGAGAGGGTTGGGAGACTGAAGCTTTCTTT; CDR3aa: CATSREGWETEAFF
j_gene: TRBJ2-7; v_gene: TRBV29-1; abundance: once; d_gene: NA; CDR3nt: TGCAGTGCCCTCGGAGGGAGCTACGAGCAGTACTTC; CDR3aa: CSALGGSYEQYF
j_gene: TRBJ2-5; v_gene: TRBV6-6; abundance: NA; d_gene: TRBD1; CDR3nt: TGTGCCAGCAGTTCGACAGGGTCAGGAGAGACCCAGTACTTC; CDR3aa: CASSSTGSGETQYF
j_gene: TRBJ1-5; v_gene: TRBV6-5; abundance: few; d_gene: NA; CDR3nt: TGTGCCAGCGGGCAACAGTCGGGGCAGCCCCAGCATTTT; CDR3aa: CASGQQSGQPQHF
j_gene: TRBJ1-1; v_gene: TRBV5-1; abundance: NA; d_gene: TRBD1; CDR3nt: TGCGCCAGCAGCTTGGGGGACAGCGAGAACACTGAAGCTTTCTTT; CDR3aa: CASSLGDSENTEAFF
j_gene: TRBJ2-7; v_gene: TRBV6-5; abundance: NA; d_gene: NA; CDR3nt: TGTGCCAGCAGTCGAACAGGGGGGGGGTACGAGCAGTACTTC; CDR3aa: CASSRTGGGYEQYF
j_gene: TRBJ1-2; v_gene: TRBV7-9; abundance: few; d_gene: TRBD1; CDR3nt: TGTGCCAGCAGCCTAACGGGACAGAAACCCAACTATGGCTACACCTTC; CDR3aa: CASSLTGQKPNYGYTF
j_gene: TRBJ2-2; v_gene: TRBV5-1; abundance: few; d_gene: NA; CDR3nt: TGCGCCAGCAGCTCTGCGGCAGTCTTAGCGAACACCGGGGAGCTGTTTTTT; CDR3aa: CASSSAAVLANTGELFF
j_gene: TRBJ1-2; v_gene: TRBV4-2; abundance: NA; d_gene: TRBD1; CDR3nt: TGTGTCAGCAGCCAAGCAGGGGGGAATGGCTACACCTTC; CDR3aa: CVSSQAGGNGYTF
j_gene: TRBJ1-1; v_gene: TRBV27; abundance: NA; d_gene: TRBD1; CDR3nt: TGTGCCAGCAGCGCGGGACAGCTAAGGGGGACTGAAGCTTTCTTT; CDR3aa: CASSAGQLRGTEAFF
j_gene: TRBJ1-1; v_gene: TRBV2; abundance: NA; d_gene: TRBD1; CDR3nt: TGTGCCACCACCAGGACAGGCATGAACACTGAAGCTTTCTTT; CDR3aa: CATTRTGMNTEAFF
j_gene: TRBJ2-3; v_gene: TRBV5-1; abundance: once; d_gene: TRBD1; CDR3nt: TGCGCCAGCAGCTTGGCTCCGCAGGGGGCCACAGATACGCAGTATTTT; CDR3aa: CASSLAPQGATDTQYF
j_gene: TRBJ2-1; v_gene: TRBV18; abundance: NA; d_gene: TRBD2; CDR3nt: TGTGCCAGCTCACCCCCGACTAGCGGGGGCCCCTACAATGAGCAGTTCTTC; CDR3aa: CASSPPTSGGPYNEQFF
j_gene: TRBJ1-2; v_gene: TRBV6-1; abundance: few; d_gene: NA; CDR3nt: TGTGCCAGCAGTGAAAGCTGGGCAGCCTATGGCTACACCTTC; CDR3aa: CASSESWAAYGYTF
j_gene: TRBJ1-2; v_gene: TRBV5-6; abundance: NA; d_gene: TRBD1; CDR3nt: TGTGCCAGCAGCCACGGAAGTGGGACAGCCCTCGGGAGCTACACCTTC; CDR3aa: CASSHGSGTALGSYTF
j_gene: TRBJ2-2; v_gene: TRBV30; abundance: NA; d_gene: NA; CDR3nt: TGTGCCTGGAGTAGACATGACACCGGGGAGCTGTTTTTT; CDR3aa: CAWSRHDTGELFF
j_gene: TRBJ2-1; v_gene: TRBV5-1; abundance: few; d_gene: TRBD2; CDR3nt: TGCGCCAGCAGCTTGGGGCTAGCGGACCGTTACAATGAGCAGTTCTTC; CDR3aa: CASSLGLADRYNEQFF
j_gene: TRBJ1-5; v_gene: TRBV10-2; abundance: once; d_gene: TRBD1; CDR3nt: TGCGCCAGCAGTGCCGGGACAGGGGGTCAGCCCCAGCATTTT; CDR3aa: CASSAGTGGQPQHF
j_gene: TRBJ2-1; v_gene: TRBV5-1; abundance: NA; d_gene: NA; CDR3nt: TGCGCCAGCAGCTTGGAATCGGGGAATAAGTTCTTC; CDR3aa: CASSLESGNKFF
j_gene: TRBJ2-3; v_gene: TRBV5-1; abundance: few; d_gene: TRBD2; CDR3nt: TGCGCCAGCAGCTTGGGCGGGGGACGCACAGATACGCAGTATTTT; CDR3aa: CASSLGGGRTDTQYF
j_gene: TRBJ1-1; v_gene: TRBV10-2; abundance: NA; d_gene: TRBD1; CDR3nt: TGCGCCAGCAGTGTAGGACAGGAGCTCACTGAAGCTTTCTTT; CDR3aa: CASSVGQELTEAFF
j_gene: TRBJ2-4; v_gene: TRBV6-6; abundance: NA; d_gene: NA; CDR3nt: TGTGCCAGCAGTTACGAGGGGGGGCTGAGAAACATTCAGTACTTC; CDR3aa: CASSYEGGLRNIQYF
j_gene: TRBJ2-5; v_gene: TRBV6-5; abundance: NA; d_gene: TRBD2; CDR3nt: TGTGCCAGCAGCCTTAGCGGGGGGGCTTCGGAGACCCAGTACTTC; CDR3aa: CASSLSGGASETQYF
j_gene: TRBJ1-1; v_gene: TRBV25-1; abundance: few; d_gene: NA; CDR3nt: NA; CDR3aa: CASSTSAGTEAFF
j_gene: TRBJ2-6; v_gene: TRBV5-8; abundance: once; d_gene: TRBD1; CDR3nt: TGTGCCAGCAGCCCGGGACAGGGAGCAGGGGCCAACGTCCTGACTTTC; CDR3aa: CASSPGQGAGANVLTF
j_gene: TRBJ2-2; v_gene: TRBV6-1; abundance: NA; d_gene: TRBD1; CDR3nt: TGTGCCAGCAGTGAAAAGAGGACAGGGAACACCGGGGAGCTGTTTTTT; CDR3aa: CASSEKRTGNTGELFF
j_gene: TRBJ2-6; v_gene: TRBV7-9; abundance: NA; d_gene: TRBD2; CDR3nt: TGTGCCAGCAGCTTTTCAGCGGGGGGGCCGACTGGGGCCAACGTCCTGACTTTC; CDR3aa: CASSFSAGGPTGANVLTF